Presented here are 32 T cell receptor beta chains from one specimen sequenced in a study of blood T cell repertoires in COVID-19. Profiling relied on immunoSEQ multiplex PCR, and the TCRdb table lists in-frame clones only, not all of them. The profile shows about 120,000 clones, roughly nine tenths of them singletons. The sample was peripheral blood. The source is a man aged 65 to 85 with active or convalescent COVID-19.

The V call is TRBV6-5, the J call TRBJ1-2; TRBD1 matches 8 bases. CDR3 size: 13 residues. CDR1 MNHEY and CDR2 SVGAGI come from the germline V gene. After removal of 6 bases from V and 7 bases from J, the junction contained 7 bases not matched to a gene. The CDR3 here is CASRLTRGRGYTF. Here the CDR3 DNA reads TGTGCCAGCAGGCTTACCAGGGGGCGTGGCTACACCTTC.

The sample holds one count of this clone. The chain employs TRBV6-5 and TRBJ2-7, with 13 bases fitting TRBD2. The CDR3 runs to 14 residues. Looked up from germline, CDR1 is MNHEY and CDR2 is SVGAGI. V lost 6 bases, J lost 2 bases, and 1 base stayed unmatched. CDR3 in amino acids: CASRGLAGAYEQYF. CDR3 nucleotides: TGTGCCAGCAGAGGACTAGCGGGAGCCTACGAGCAGTACTTC.

The V call is TRBV18, the J call TRBJ2-1; the match to TRBD2 covers 11 bases. The V segment lost 4 bases and the J segment 7 bases; nucleotides outside the gene matches: 21. The CDR3 is 20 amino acids. Looked up from germline, CDR1 is KGHSH and CDR2 is LQKENI. The CDR3 is CASSHSGTGVTSGSGNEQFF. Written as DNA, the CDR3 is TGTGCCAGCTCACACTCCGGGACAGGCGTAACTAGCGGGAGTGGAAATGAGCAGTTCTTC.

V usage is TRBV24-1 and J usage is TRBJ2-1; 12 bases align to TRBD2. Trimming cost V 3 bases and J 7 bases; bases outside gene matches: 12. This CDR3 region has 18 residues. Germline V CDR1 and CDR2: KGHDR, SFDVKD. The CDR3 sequence: CATSDALAGGKAGNEQFF. The CDR3 nucleotides read TGTGCCACCAGTGATGCACTAGCGGGAGGTAAAGCGGGTAATGAGCAGTTCTTC.

V gene TRBV24-1 combines with J gene TRBJ2-3; perhaps TRBD2 as D (6 bases). The V end lost 2 bases, the J end lost 0 bases, and 14 bases lay between the germline ends. The CDR3 covers 17 residues. CDR1 and CDR2 from the germline V gene are KGHDR and SFDVKD. The CDR3, as DNA: TGTGCCACCAGTGATTCGCGGGACGGCCCTAGCACAGATACGCAGTATTTT. Its protein is CATSDSRDGPSTDTQYF.

The chain uses TRBV28 and TRBJ1-4; no clear D gene. The CDR3 sequence is 13 residues long. In germline, CDR1 is MDHEN, CDR2 SYDVKM. Deletions cut 2 bases from V and 10 bases from J, with 11 bases between. CDR3 loop: CASSLPSPGKLFF. The CDR3 coding sequence is TGTGCCAGCAGTTTACCTTCTCCAGGAAAACTGTTTTTT.

The chain links TRBV7-2 to TRBJ2-1; no reliable D call. V lost 1 base and J lost 9, with 7 bases in between. The CDR3 is 12 residues long. CDR1 SGHTA and CDR2 FQGNSA come from the germline V gene. The CDR3 DNA reads as TGTGCCAGCAGCTTAGGTTTCGTTGAGCAGTTCTTC. Its translation: CASSLGFVEQFF.

This chain links TRBV11-2 with TRBJ2-1, with 13 nucleotides matching TRBD2. The CDR3 length is 16 residues. Germline CDR1 reads SGHAT; CDR2 reads FQNNGV. V was clipped by 5 bases and J by 12 bases; unmatched bases: 13. The chain's CDR3 is CASSPSGTSGTGVQFF. CDR3 nucleotide sequence: TGTGCCAGCAGCCCATCCGGGACTAGCGGGACAGGGGTGCAGTTCTTC.

A note on this clone: Different DNA sequences within this sample yield the same CDR3. This chain links TRBV7-9 with TRBJ2-7; 8 nucleotides line up with TRBD1. Germline CDR1 and CDR2: SEHNR and FQNEAQ (reference sequence). The V and J ends lost 3 bases and 3 bases, in that order; junction bases with no gene match: 4. The CDR3 totals 14 residues. CDR3: CASSFGQGNYEQYF. CDR3 in DNA: TGTGCCAGCAGCTTCGGACAGGGTAACTACGAGCAGTACTTC.

The rearrangement joins TRBV19 to TRBJ1-5, with D unclear. There are 15 residues in the CDR3. Per germline, CDR1 LNHDA and CDR2 SQIVND (reference sequence). The V end lost 5 bases, the J end lost 3 bases, and 14 bases lay between the germline ends. The CDR3 spells CASSVGLVVNQPQHF. As DNA, the CDR3 is TGTGCCAGTAGTGTAGGGTTAGTTGTCAATCAGCCCCAGCATTTT.

CDR3: CASSETGTSNQPQHF. The CDR3 DNA reads as TGTGCCAGCAGCGAGACAGGGACGAGCAATCAGCCCCAGCATTTT. The V and J genes are TRBV11-2 and TRBJ1-5, with TRBD1 matching over 7 bases. The trim removed 5 bases at V and 1 base at J, leaving 5 bases unmatched. CDR1 and CDR2 (germline): SGHAT, FQNNGV. The CDR3 has 15 amino acids.

V and J are TRBV28 and TRBJ1-2; maybe TRBD1 (6 bases). With 6 bases removed from V and 4 bases from J, the gap between germline ends came to 21 bases. CDR1 is MDHEN, CDR2 SYDVKM, per germline. The CDR3 contains 16 residues. CDR3 sequence (DNA): TGTGCCAGCAGCCTTGGGGGGGCGCATCAGTCCTATGGCTACACCTTC. Amino acid sequence: CASSLGGAHQSYGYTF.

This chain links TRBV10-1 with TRBJ2-7, with 7 bases lining up with TRBD1. The length of the CDR3 is 12 residues. In germline, CDR1 is WNHNN, CDR2 SYGVQD (reference sequence). With V trimmed by 7 bases and J by 5 bases, 5 bases remained unmatched. DNA for the CDR3: TGCGCCAGCAAATATACAGGGGACGAGCAGTACTTC. It translates to CASKYTGDEQYF.

The chain combines TRBV10-3 with TRBJ2-1; perhaps TRBD2 as D (5 bases). Germline V CDR1 and CDR2: ENHRY, SYGVKD. The CDR3 length is 15 residues. V was shortened by 3 bases and J by 4 bases, with 13 bases between the two germline ends. The CDR3, as DNA: TGTGCCATCAGTGAAACCAGCGGAGGTTACAATGAGCAGTTCTTC. Protein: CAISETSGGYNEQFF.

This chain joins TRBV21-1 and TRBJ2-3; the D segment call TRBD2 is taken from the table without a DNA check. TRBV21-1 is assigned pseudogene status. CDR3 length equals 19 residues. The CDR3 region is CASSKTDRGLAGGADTQYF. The CDR3 region has the DNA TGTGCCAGCAGCAAAACTGATCGGGGACTAGCGGGAGGGGCAGATACGCAGTATTTT.

The chain recombines TRBV27 with TRBJ1-1, with no clear D. Germline V lookup: CDR1 MNHEY, CDR2 SMNVEV (reference sequence). The CDR3 totals 15 residues. V was cut by 9 bases and J by 4 bases, with 21 bases left in between. Here the CDR3 reads CASSSWREGGTEAFF. The CDR3 region has the DNA TGTGCCAGTTCGTCCTGGAGGGAAGGTGGCACTGAAGCTTTCTTT.

This clone appeared a single time. V and J are TRBV4-1 and TRBJ2-7; TRBD2 might be the D (7 bases). The length of the CDR3 is 14 residues. Germline-derived CDR1 and CDR2 are MGHRA and YSYEKL. V lost 0 bases, J lost 7 bases, and 13 bases lay in between. The CDR3, as DNA: TGCGCCAGCAGCCAAGAAGCGGGGAGGGGGGAGCAGTACTTC. Translating gives CASSQEAGRGEQYF.

The chain links TRBV19 to TRBJ1-2, with a weak D call TRBD1 (6 bases). The CDR3 is 11 residues long. Per the germline V gene, CDR1 is LNHDA and CDR2 is SQIVND (reference sequence). The V and J ends lost 9 bases and 6 bases respectively, with 11 bases between them. The CDR3 DNA reads TGTGCCAGAAAGACAGGTGATGGCTACACCTTC. This sequence encodes CARKTGDGYTF.

The gene calls are TRBV25-1 and TRBJ2-1, with 7 bases matching TRBD1. CDR3 length equals 16 residues. Looked up from germline, CDR1 is MGHDK and CDR2 is SYGVNS. V trimming: 4 bases; J trimming: 6 bases; junction bases outside the gene matches: 12. The DNA of the CDR3 is TGTGCCAGCAGTGGACCCGGGACAGAAAATATCAATGAGCAGTTCTTC. This gives the protein CASSGPGTENINEQFF.

CDR3 in DNA: TGTGCCAGCAGATCGGGACAGGCTAACTATGGCTACACCTTC. It encodes CASRSGQANYGYTF. This chain connects TRBV6-5 to TRBJ1-2; 8 nucleotides line up with TRBD1. From germline, CDR1 is MNHEY and CDR2 SVGAGI. This CDR3 comprises 14 residues. Trimming took 6 bases from V and 0 from J; bases not matched to a gene: 3.

The chain recombines TRBV28 with TRBJ1-3; no reliable D call. Deletions cut 2 bases from V and 0 bases from J, with 11 bases between. Germline-derived CDR1 and CDR2 are MDHEN and SYDVKM. This CDR3 contains 16 residues. CDR3 in DNA: TGTGCCAGCAGTTTACGCCCAGACTACTCTGGAAACACCATATATTTT. This codes for CASSLRPDYSGNTIYF.

This clone appeared a single time. This chain links TRBV6-5 with TRBJ2-7, with 9 positions matching TRBD2. Germline lookup yields CDR1 MNHEY and CDR2 SVGAGI. Losses at the gene ends were 0 bases for V and 4 bases for J; bases not matched to a gene: 4. The CDR3 has 15 residues. In DNA, the CDR3 is TGTGCCAGCAGTTACTCAGGTGGACTAGCGTACGAGCAGTACTTC. Protein: CASSYSGGLAYEQYF.

V and J are TRBV7-9 and TRBJ2-1; 10 bases fit TRBD2. V lost 3 bases to trimming and J lost 9 bases; unmatched junction nucleotides: 8. CDR3 size: 15 residues. The germline V gene encodes CDR1 SEHNR and CDR2 FQNEAQ (reference sequence). CDR3 sequence: CASSFRQREGLEQFF. CDR3 bases: TGTGCCAGCAGCTTTCGTCAGCGGGAGGGCCTTGAGCAGTTCTTC.

This chain uses TRBV10-3 with TRBJ2-5; a possible D gene is TRBD1 (6 bases). V was trimmed by 3 bases and J by 5 bases, leaving 13 bases between them. The CDR3 loop spans 14 amino acids. In germline, CDR1 is ENHRY, CDR2 SYGVKD. The CDR3 DNA reads as TGTGCCATCAGTGATCTGGGGACAAGGGAGACCCAGTACTTC. The encoded protein is CAISDLGTRETQYF.

This clone was recorded a few times. V gene TRBV7-9 combines with J gene TRBJ2-1; D remains ambiguous. Trimming removed 6 bases from V and 8 bases from J, with 17 bases in between. Germline lookup yields CDR1 SEHNR and CDR2 FQNEAQ (reference sequence). The CDR3 totals 14 residues. CDR3 in amino acids: CASRNSWVADEQFF. The CDR3 DNA follows: TGTGCCAGCAGGAACTCTTGGGTAGCAGATGAGCAGTTCTTC.

The rearrangement links TRBV11-2 to TRBJ1-4; D may be TRBD1 (6 bases). This CDR3 is built from 15 residues. Trimming left V 3 bases short and J 4 bases short, with 12 bases between. CDR1 and CDR2 from the germline V gene are SGHAT and FQNNGV. The CDR3: CASSFNRANNEKLFF. For the CDR3, the DNA is TGTGCCAGCAGCTTTAACAGGGCCAATAATGAAAAACTGTTTTTT.

The chain has TRBV19 and TRBJ1-4; 10 bases are shared with TRBD1. J lost 4 bases, V lost 7 bases, and 3 bases had no gene match. CDR1 is LNHDA, CDR2 SQIVND, per germline (reference sequence). The CDR3 length is 14 residues. Written as DNA, the CDR3 is TGTGCCAGTAAGCGGGACAGGGGTAATGAAAAACTGTTTTTT. Encoded protein: CASKRDRGNEKLFF. Together with reference TRBV19 and TRBJ1-4, the CDR3 gives the full variable domain: DGGITQSPKYLFRKEGQNVTLSCEQNLNHDAMYWYRQDPGQGLRLIYYSQIVNDFQKGDIAEGYSVSREKKESFPLTVTSAQKNPTAFYLCASKRDRGNEKLFFGSGTQLSVL.

The CDR3 protein is CASSLRQGDKDEQYF. The DNA of the CDR3 is TGTGCCAGCAGCTTACGACAAGGGGATAAAGACGAGCAGTACTTC. The chain recombines TRBV11-1 with TRBJ2-7, with D perhaps TRBD1 (5 bases). From germline, CDR1 is SGHAT and CDR2 FQDESV (reference sequence). This CDR3 spans 15 amino acids. The V end was cut by 2 bases, the J end by 5 bases, with 16 bases between.

The rearrangement joins TRBV18 to TRBJ1-2; D ambiguous. V dropped 1 base and J dropped 4 bases, with 10 bases sitting between them. Per germline, CDR1 KGHSH and CDR2 LQKENI. This CDR3 has 14 residues. The CDR3 DNA reads as TGTGCCAGCTCACCACAGAGGGCGGGCTATGGCTACACCTTC. As protein: CASSPQRAGYGYTF.

The chain joins TRBV7-9 to TRBJ1-4; D is possibly TRBD1 (5 bases). The CDR3 is made up of 12 amino acids. Germline loops: CDR1 SEHNR, CDR2 FQNEAQ (reference sequence). Trimming took off 11 bases at V and 4 bases at J, with 11 bases between the two ends. CDR3 region: CAAGGDNEKLFF. As DNA, the CDR3 is TGTGCCGCGGGAGGGGATAATGAAAAACTGTTTTTT.

This chain links TRBV29-1 with TRBJ1-5; tentative D call: TRBD1 (5 bases). CDR1 and CDR2 from the germline V gene are SQVTM and ANQGSEA. V was cut by 6 bases and J by 4 bases, with 16 bases left in between. The CDR3 totals 14 residues. In DNA form, the CDR3 reads TGCAGCGTCTCCGGGGGGACCGGGAATCAGCCCCAGCATTTT. It translates to CSVSGGTGNQPQHF.

The V gene is TRBV5-6, the J gene TRBJ2-7, with D possibly TRBD2 on 6 matching bases. V gave up 1 base and J gave up 1 base, with 9 bases separating them. The germline CDR1 and CDR2 sequences are SGHDT and YYEEEE. The CDR3 has 14 amino acids. The CDR3: CASSLRGNSYEQYF. The CDR3 DNA is TGTGCCAGCAGCTTGCGGGGGAATTCCTACGAGCAGTACTTC.